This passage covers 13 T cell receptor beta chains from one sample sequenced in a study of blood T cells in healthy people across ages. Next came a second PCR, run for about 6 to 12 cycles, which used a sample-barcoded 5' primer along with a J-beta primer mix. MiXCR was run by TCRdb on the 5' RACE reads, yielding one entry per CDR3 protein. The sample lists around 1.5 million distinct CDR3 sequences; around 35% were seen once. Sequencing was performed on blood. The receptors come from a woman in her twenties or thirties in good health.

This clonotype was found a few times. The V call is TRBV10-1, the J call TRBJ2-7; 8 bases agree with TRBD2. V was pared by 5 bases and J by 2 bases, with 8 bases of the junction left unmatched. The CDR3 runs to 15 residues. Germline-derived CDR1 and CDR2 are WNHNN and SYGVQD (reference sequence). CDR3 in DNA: TGCGCCAGCAGTCCTACTAGCGGACCTCCCTACGAGCAGTACTTC. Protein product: CASSPTSGPPYEQYF.

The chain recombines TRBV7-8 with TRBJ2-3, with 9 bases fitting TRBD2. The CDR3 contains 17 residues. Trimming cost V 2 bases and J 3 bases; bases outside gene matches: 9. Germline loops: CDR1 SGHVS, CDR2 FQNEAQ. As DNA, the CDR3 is TGTGCCAGCAGCTTATTGGTCTCTAGCGGGGATACAGATACGCAGTATTTT. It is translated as CASSLLVSSGDTDTQYF.

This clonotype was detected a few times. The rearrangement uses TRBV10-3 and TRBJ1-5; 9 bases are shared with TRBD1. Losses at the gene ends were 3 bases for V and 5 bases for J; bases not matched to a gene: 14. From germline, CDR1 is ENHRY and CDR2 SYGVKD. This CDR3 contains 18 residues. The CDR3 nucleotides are TGTGCCATCAGTGACCGTGAAACACGGGACAGGGATTATCAGCCCCAGCATTTT. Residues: CAISDRETRDRDYQPQHF.

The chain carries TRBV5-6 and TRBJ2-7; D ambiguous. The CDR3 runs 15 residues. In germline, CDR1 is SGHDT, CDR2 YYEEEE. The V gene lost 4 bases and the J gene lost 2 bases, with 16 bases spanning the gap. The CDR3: CASSRGPYFPYEQYF. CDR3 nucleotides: TGTGCCAGCAGCAGAGGACCCTACTTTCCCTACGAGCAGTACTTC.

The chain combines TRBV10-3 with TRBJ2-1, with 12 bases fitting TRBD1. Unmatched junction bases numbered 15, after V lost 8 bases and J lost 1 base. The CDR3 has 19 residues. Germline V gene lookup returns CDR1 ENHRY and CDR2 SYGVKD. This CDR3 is CAIGLSRDRGLGSYNEQFF. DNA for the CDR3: TGTGCCATCGGCCTGTCCCGGGACAGGGGGCTAGGGTCCTACAATGAGCAGTTCTTC.

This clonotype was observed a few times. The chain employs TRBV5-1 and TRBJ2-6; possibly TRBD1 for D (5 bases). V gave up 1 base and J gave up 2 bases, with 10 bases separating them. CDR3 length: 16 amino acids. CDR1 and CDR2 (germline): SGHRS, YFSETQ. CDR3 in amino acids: CASSLQGTTGANVLTF. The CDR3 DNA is TGCGCCAGCAGCTTGCAGGGTACGACTGGGGCCAACGTCCTGACTTTC.

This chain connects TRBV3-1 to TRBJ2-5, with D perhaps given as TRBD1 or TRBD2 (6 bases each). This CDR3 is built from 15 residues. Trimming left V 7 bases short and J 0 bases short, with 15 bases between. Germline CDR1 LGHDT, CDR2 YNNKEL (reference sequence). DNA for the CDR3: TGTGCCAGCAACCGGAGGGGGAGGTACCAAGAGACCCAGTACTTC. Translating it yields CASNRRGRYQETQYF.

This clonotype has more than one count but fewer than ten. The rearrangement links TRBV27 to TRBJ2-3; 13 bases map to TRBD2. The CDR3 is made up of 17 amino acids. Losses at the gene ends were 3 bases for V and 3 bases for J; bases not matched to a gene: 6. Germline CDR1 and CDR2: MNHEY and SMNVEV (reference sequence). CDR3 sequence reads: CASSLLTSGGVTDTQYF. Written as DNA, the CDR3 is TGTGCCAGCAGTTTGCTCACTAGCGGGGGGGTAACAGATACGCAGTATTTT.

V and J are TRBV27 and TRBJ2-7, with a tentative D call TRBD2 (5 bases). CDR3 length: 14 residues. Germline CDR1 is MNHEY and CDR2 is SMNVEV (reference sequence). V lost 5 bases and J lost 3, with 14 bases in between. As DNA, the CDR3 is TGTGCCAGCAGTCACGGACTGATTCACTACGAGCAGTACTTC. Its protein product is CASSHGLIHYEQYF.

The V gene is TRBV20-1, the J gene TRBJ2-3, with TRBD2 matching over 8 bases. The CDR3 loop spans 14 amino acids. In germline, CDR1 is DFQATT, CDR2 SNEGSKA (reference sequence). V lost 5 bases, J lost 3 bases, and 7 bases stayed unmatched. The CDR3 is CSAVGTRTTDTQYF. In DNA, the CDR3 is TGCAGTGCTGTCGGGACTAGAACGACAGATACGCAGTATTTT.

CDR3 in DNA: TGTGCCAGTAGTATGGGCAGGGGGCCTGAAAAACTGTTTTTT. This translates into CASSMGRGPEKLFF. The rearrangement links TRBV19 to TRBJ1-4, with TRBD1 matching over 8 bases. Germline CDR1 and CDR2: LNHDA and SQIVND (reference sequence). With V trimmed by 3 bases and J by 7 bases, 4 bases remained unmatched. The length of the CDR3 is 14 residues.

For the CDR3, the DNA is TGTGCCAGCAGCCACGGGGACAGTGAAGCTTTCTTT. Its translation is CASSHGDSEAFF. The chain employs TRBV7-3 and TRBJ1-1, with 7 bases matching TRBD1. From germline, CDR1 is SGHTA and CDR2 FQGTGA. The CDR3 consists of 12 residues. The V and J ends lost 5 bases and 7 bases, in that order; junction bases with no gene match: 4.

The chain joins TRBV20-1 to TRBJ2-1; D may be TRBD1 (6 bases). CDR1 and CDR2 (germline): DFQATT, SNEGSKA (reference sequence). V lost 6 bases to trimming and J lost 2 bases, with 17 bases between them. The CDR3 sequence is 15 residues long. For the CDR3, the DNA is TGCAGTGCCCCCGAGGGGACATTTACCTACAATGAGCAGTTCTTC. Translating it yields CSAPEGTFTYNEQFF.